The clone carrying this T cell receptor (beta chain) was seen once. CDR3 length: 11 residues. Per the germline V gene, CDR1 is SNHLY and CDR2 is FYNNEI. Trimming left V 6 bases short and J 4 bases short, with 7 bases between. The data are from a study of cytomegalovirus exposure and HLA in healthy donors. Amplification used 60 Vbeta primers and 13 Jbeta primers. Clones were sequenced by immunoSEQ multiplex PCR, and TCRdb holds only the in-frame ones, with some missing. The repertoire holds roughly 90,000 clones, with approximately 84% as singletons. The TCR sequence derives from a man between 18 and 35 years old in good health and CMV-seronegative. The chain is built from TRBV2 and TRBJ2-7, with D possibly TRBD2 on 6 matching bases. Sequencing was performed on PBMCs. CDR3 residues: CASREGYEQYF. CDR3 DNA sequence: TGTGCCAGCAGGGAGGGGTACGAGCAGTACTTC.